The 9 T cell receptor beta chains below all came from one sample that was sequenced in a study of cytomegalovirus exposure and HLA in healthy donors. Use of 60 Vbeta and 13 Jbeta primers characterized the PCR. Method: immunoSEQ multiplex PCR; TCRdb's copy keeps in-frame clones and lacks some. The sample lists approximately 150,000 clones, roughly 79% occurring once. The sample was PBMCs. The receptors come from a male donor in good health and CMV-seropositive.

This rearrangement joins TRBV6-1 to TRBJ2-1; D may be TRBD2 (6 bases). The germline V gene has CDR1 MNHNS and CDR2 SASEGT. This CDR3 has 13 amino acids. V was trimmed by 7 bases and J by 6 bases, leaving 13 bases between them. CDR3 sequence reads: CASNRDSVNEQFF. The CDR3 nucleotides are TGTGCCAGCAACCGGGACTCCGTCAATGAGCAGTTCTTC.

The J gene is TRBJ1-4, the V gene TRBV6-5; tentative D call: TRBD1 (6 bases). Deletions cut 6 bases from V and 0 bases from J, with 11 bases between. Germline lookup yields CDR1 MNHEY and CDR2 SVGAGI. The CDR3 contains 15 residues. The CDR3 loop reads CASRRDTSTNEKLFF. The CDR3 nucleotides are TGTGCCAGCAGACGGGACACCTCAACTAATGAAAAACTGTTTTTT.

V gene TRBV6-6 combines with J gene TRBJ2-3; 11 bases align to TRBD2. The germline V gene encodes CDR1 MNHNY and CDR2 SVGAGI (reference sequence). The CDR3 runs 16 residues. The trim removed 2 bases at V and 1 base at J, leaving 2 bases unmatched. In DNA, the CDR3 is TGTGCCAGCAGTTACCAACTAGCGGGGGGCACAGATACGCAGTATTTT. It translates to CASSYQLAGGTDTQYF.

The J gene is TRBJ1-5, the V gene TRBV6-5, with TRBD1 as a possible D gene (5 bases). V was clipped by 5 bases and J by 0 bases, with 11 bases between them. Germline CDR1 MNHEY, CDR2 SVGAGI. The CDR3 runs to 15 residues. This chain's CDR3 is CASSLRVGSNQPQHF. CDR3 DNA: TGTGCCAGCAGTCTCAGGGTGGGTAGCAATCAGCCCCAGCATTTT.

This clone showed up just a few times. The J gene is TRBJ2-7, the V gene TRBV23-1; D may be TRBD1 (6 bases). TRBV23-1 falls under the ORF class, with uncertain function. The CDR3 sequence is 13 residues long. Between the trimmed V and J ends, which lost 3 bases and 3 bases, there was a span of 9 bases. The CDR3 reads CASSQGHSYEQYF. The CDR3 nucleotides read TGCGCCAGCAGTCAGGGACACAGCTACGAGCAGTACTTC.

This sequence joins TRBV14 and TRBJ2-3; no clear D gene. Germline loops: CDR1 SGHDN, CDR2 FVKESK. The CDR3 length is 16 residues. V lost 0 bases and J lost 4, with 14 bases in between. CDR3 nucleotide sequence: TGTGCCAGCAGCCAAGAAGAGTCTCCTCTGGCAGATACGCAGTATTTT. Residues: CASSQEESPLADTQYF.

This clone was seen just once. This sequence joins TRBV2 and TRBJ2-7, with TRBD2 matching over 13 bases. There are 15 residues in the CDR3. Per germline, CDR1 SNHLY and CDR2 FYNNEI. V shed 6 bases and J 2 bases; nucleotides not matched to a gene: 4. CDR3 sequence reads: CASRVGLAGTYEQYF. The CDR3 coding sequence is TGTGCCAGCAGAGTGGGACTAGCGGGGACCTACGAGCAGTACTTC.

This clone was found a few times. This chain connects TRBV2 to TRBJ1-1; D might be TRBD1 (5 bases). Germline V CDR1 and CDR2: SNHLY, FYNNEI. CDR3 size: 11 residues. V was pared by 4 bases and J by 12 bases, with 12 bases between. The CDR3 loop is CASSAPGSTFF. In DNA form, the CDR3 reads TGTGCCAGCAGTGCGCCAGGGTCTACTTTCTTT.

The J gene is TRBJ2-7, the V gene TRBV6-5; no clear D gene. Trimming took 6 bases from V and 0 from J, leaving 15 bases between them. The CDR3 spans 15 residues. Germline-derived CDR1 and CDR2 are MNHEY and SVGAGI. DNA of the CDR3: TGTGCCAGCAGAACGGGTGCCTGGCCCTCCTACGAGCAGTACTTC. Amino acid sequence: CASRTGAWPSYEQYF.